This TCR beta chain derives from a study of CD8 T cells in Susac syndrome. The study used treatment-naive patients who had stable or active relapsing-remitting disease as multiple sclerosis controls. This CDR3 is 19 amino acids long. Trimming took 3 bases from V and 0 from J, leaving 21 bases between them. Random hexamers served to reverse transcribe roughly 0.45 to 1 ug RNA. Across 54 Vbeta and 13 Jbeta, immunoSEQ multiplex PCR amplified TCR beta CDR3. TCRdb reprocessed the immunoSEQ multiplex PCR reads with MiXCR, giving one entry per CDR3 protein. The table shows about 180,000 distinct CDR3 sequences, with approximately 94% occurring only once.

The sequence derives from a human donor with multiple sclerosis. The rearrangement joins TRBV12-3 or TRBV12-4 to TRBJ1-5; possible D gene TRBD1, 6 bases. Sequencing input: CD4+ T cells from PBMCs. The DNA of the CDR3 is TGTGCCAGCAGTTTCCGAGCCAGGGGAACCCTTTATAGCAATCAGCCCCAGCATTTT. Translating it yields CASSFRARGTLYSNQPQHF.